These T cell receptor beta chains were read from a single sample in a study of blood T cell repertoires in COVID-19. Assay: immunoSEQ multiplex PCR; the TCRdb copy retains only in-frame clones and omits some. The table includes under 200,000 clones, around 80% detected once. Sequencing used PBMCs or T cells enriched from blood (not recorded which). The receptor source for this set is a man aged 45 to 65 who had recovered from COVID-19. The CDR3 runs from the conserved cysteine through the conserved F or W. Fields, in order: CDR3 protein, CDR3 DNA, J gene, V gene, D gene, clone size. The D gene is left open where the match is weak. Clone sizes are given selectively: once, few, many, or a class where the clone is expanded.

CDR3aa: CASSIEPRGRFNQPQHF; CDR3nt: TGTGCCAGTAGTATAGAGCCCAGGGGGCGTTTCAATCAGCCCCAGCATTTT; j_gene: TRBJ1-5; v_gene: TRBV19; d_gene: TRBD1; abundance: .
CDR3aa: CASRLNQDYEQYF; CDR3nt: TGCGCCAGCAGACTAAATCAAGATTACGAGCAGTACTTC; j_gene: TRBJ2-7; v_gene: TRBV5-1; d_gene: .; abundance: .
CDR3aa: CARSLGPGGRGVRETQYF; CDR3nt: TGTGCCCGCAGCTTGGGGCCGGGGGGCAGGGGAGTTCGAGAGACCCAGTACTTC; j_gene: TRBJ2-5; v_gene: TRBV5-6; d_gene: .; abundance: .
CDR3aa: CASSSDGQGLSEQYF; CDR3nt: TGCGCCAGCAGTTCAGATGGACAGGGGCTGAGCGAGCAGTACTTC; j_gene: TRBJ2-7; v_gene: TRBV5-1; d_gene: TRBD1; abundance: .
CDR3aa: CASSSQGADVVAEAFF; CDR3nt: TGTGCCAGCAGCTCACAGGGGGCGGACGTGGTCGCTGAAGCTTTCTTT; j_gene: TRBJ1-1; v_gene: TRBV3-1/TRBV3-2; d_gene: TRBD1; abundance: .
CDR3aa: CASSLDRYTEAFF; CDR3nt: TGTGCCAGCAGCTTAGATCGGTACACTGAAGCTTTCTTT; j_gene: TRBJ1-1; v_gene: TRBV7-9; d_gene: .; abundance: .
CDR3aa: CASSRIPTSGNYNEQFF; CDR3nt: TGTGCCAGCAGCCGGATACCGACTAGCGGGAATTACAATGAGCAGTTCTTC; j_gene: TRBJ2-1; v_gene: TRBV4-2; d_gene: TRBD2; abundance: .
CDR3aa: CSVRRSNEKLFF; CDR3nt: TGCAGCGTGCGACGGAGTAATGAAAAACTGTTTTTT; j_gene: TRBJ1-4; v_gene: TRBV29-1; d_gene: .; abundance: few
CDR3aa: CASSLVSETQYF; CDR3nt: TGTGCCAGCAGCTTAGTCTCCGAGACCCAGTACTTC; j_gene: TRBJ2-5; v_gene: TRBV7-9; d_gene: .; abundance: .
CDR3aa: CASSFTEQETQYF; CDR3nt: TGTGCCAGCAGCTTTACAGAACAAGAGACCCAGTACTTC; j_gene: TRBJ2-5; v_gene: TRBV5-4; d_gene: .; abundance: .
CDR3aa: CASSLGLAGWDRPRQYF; CDR3nt: TGTGCCAGCAGCTTGGGACTAGCGGGTTGGGACCGTCCTCGGCAGTACTTC; j_gene: TRBJ2-7; v_gene: TRBV28; d_gene: TRBD2; abundance: .
CDR3aa: CASSFLSAGANTGELFF; CDR3nt: TGTGCCAGCAGTTTCTTATCGGCGGGAGCTAACACCGGGGAGCTGTTTTTT; j_gene: TRBJ2-2; v_gene: TRBV28; d_gene: TRBD2; abundance: .
CDR3aa: CASSLARTSYEQYF; CDR3nt: TGTGCCAGCAGTTTGGCCAGAACCTCCTACGAGCAGTACTTC; j_gene: TRBJ2-7; v_gene: TRBV28; d_gene: .; abundance: .
CDR3aa: CASYRLAQHNEQFF; CDR3nt: TGTGCCAGTTACCGACTAGCACAGCACAATGAGCAGTTCTTC; j_gene: TRBJ2-1; v_gene: TRBV5-6; d_gene: TRBD2; abundance: .
CDR3aa: CASSPTGGSLKTIYF; CDR3nt: TGCGCCAGCAGCCCTACAGGGGGCAGTTTAAAAACCATATATTTT; j_gene: TRBJ1-3; v_gene: TRBV5-1; d_gene: TRBD1; abundance: .
CDR3aa: CASSIAHRGGQPQHF; CDR3nt: TGTGCCAGTAGTATAGCCCACAGGGGCGGACAGCCCCAGCATTTT; j_gene: TRBJ1-5; v_gene: TRBV19; d_gene: TRBD1; abundance: .
CDR3aa: CASSSGRGSNEKLFF; CDR3nt: TGTGCCAGCAGCTCGGGCAGGGGATCGAATGAAAAACTGTTTTTT; j_gene: TRBJ1-4; v_gene: TRBV7-2; d_gene: .; abundance: .
CDR3aa: CASSVDDSSYEQYF; CDR3nt: TGTGCCAGCAGCGTAGATGACAGCTCCTACGAGCAGTACTTC; j_gene: TRBJ2-7; v_gene: TRBV9; d_gene: .; abundance: few
CDR3aa: CAWSFGTQANYGYTF; CDR3nt: TGTGCCTGGAGTTTTGGGACTCAAGCTAACTATGGCTACACCTTC; j_gene: TRBJ1-2; v_gene: TRBV30; d_gene: .; abundance: .
CDR3aa: CASRQGLNQPQHF; CDR3nt: TGTGCCAGCAGGCAGGGACTCAATCAGCCCCAGCATTTT; j_gene: TRBJ1-5; v_gene: TRBV27; d_gene: .; abundance: .
CDR3aa: CASSSHRIESPLHF; CDR3nt: TGTGCCAGCAGTTCTCACAGGATAGAGTCACCCCTCCACTTT; j_gene: TRBJ1-6; v_gene: TRBV27; d_gene: .; abundance: .
CDR3aa: CASSPGLPTDTQYF; CDR3nt: TGTGCCAGTAGTCCCGGACTGCCGACAGATACGCAGTATTTT; j_gene: TRBJ2-3; v_gene: TRBV19; d_gene: .; abundance: .
CDR3aa: CASSPSTHTADTQYF; CDR3nt: TGCGCCAGCAGCCCGTCGACTCACACTGCAGATACGCAGTATTTT; j_gene: TRBJ2-3; v_gene: TRBV5-1; d_gene: .; abundance: .
CDR3aa: CASTEGMANTGELFF; CDR3nt: TGTGCCAGCACGGAGGGGATGGCGAACACCGGGGAGCTGTTTTTT; j_gene: TRBJ2-2; v_gene: TRBV6-6; d_gene: .; abundance: .
CDR3aa: CSVETGGYAAFF; CDR3nt: TGCAGCGTTGAAACAGGGGGGTATGCGGCTTTCTTT; j_gene: TRBJ1-1; v_gene: TRBV29-1; d_gene: TRBD1; abundance: .
CDR3aa: CASSLPPGPEAFF; CDR3nt: TGTGCCAGCAGTTTACCCCCAGGTCCGGAAGCTTTCTTT; j_gene: TRBJ1-1; v_gene: TRBV7-9; d_gene: .; abundance: .
CDR3aa: CASGGPGGGNSNQPQHF; CDR3nt: TGTGCTAGTGGGGGGCCAGGGGGCGGAAATAGCAATCAGCCCCAGCATTTT; j_gene: TRBJ1-5; v_gene: TRBV12-5; d_gene: TRBD1; abundance: .
CDR3aa: CASSYQFSNEQFF; CDR3nt: TGTGCCAGCAGTTACCAGTTTTCTAATGAGCAGTTCTTC; j_gene: TRBJ2-1; v_gene: TRBV6-5; d_gene: .; abundance: .
CDR3aa: CASSLTGRGNQPQHF; CDR3nt: TGTGCCAGCAGCTTAACGGGGAGGGGCAATCAGCCCCAGCATTTT; j_gene: TRBJ1-5; v_gene: TRBV5-6; d_gene: .; abundance: .